Below, 19 T cell receptor beta chains from the same sample are listed, as sequenced in a study of blood T cells in healthy people across ages. With a J-beta primer mix and a sample-barcoded 5' primer, a second PCR ran 7 to 11 cycles. TCRdb fed the 5' RACE reads into MiXCR, producing one record per CDR3 protein. Of over 1,500,000 distinct CDR3 sequences in the sample, about 39% were seen once. Sequencing was carried out using blood. Receptors were obtained from a human donor in good health.

This chain connects TRBV5-1 to TRBJ2-7; weak D call: TRBD1 (6 bases). CDR3 size: 14 residues. V was clipped by 4 bases and J by 2 bases, with 13 bases between them. Germline V gene lookup returns CDR1 SGHRS and CDR2 YFSETQ. The CDR3 DNA follows: TGCGCCAGCAGCCAACAACAGGGAGCCTACGAGCAGTACTTC. It is translated as CASSQQQGAYEQYF.

The chain combines TRBV20-1 with TRBJ2-1, with D tentatively TRBD1 (6 bases). Germline V lookup: CDR1 DFQATT, CDR2 SNEGSKA (reference sequence). CDR3 length: 14 amino acids. V gave up 0 bases and J gave up 10 bases, with 16 bases separating them. As DNA, the CDR3 is TGCAGTGCTAGAGATTTAACAGGGATGGGCGAGCAGTTCTTC. Translated, it gives CSARDLTGMGEQFF.

This clonotype was observed many times. The chain joins TRBV20-1 to TRBJ2-7; D possibly corresponds to TRBD2 (7 bases). This CDR3 contains 12 residues. The germline CDR1 and CDR2 sequences are DFQATT and SNEGSKA (reference sequence). Trimming stripped 3 bases from V and 5 bases from J, with 11 bases between. CDR3 sequence reads: CSASGGLDEQYF. In DNA, the CDR3 is TGCAGTGCTAGCGGGGGGCTAGACGAGCAGTACTTC.

This chain joins TRBV2 and TRBJ2-1; D might be TRBD2 (5 bases). The germline V gene has CDR1 SNHLY and CDR2 FYNNEI. This CDR3 is built from 15 residues. V was pared by 0 bases and J by 6 bases, with 12 bases between. The CDR3 nucleotides read TGTGCCAGCAGTGAAGCGAGAGACTATTTCAATGAGCAGTTCTTC. It is translated as CASSEARDYFNEQFF.

This clonotype showed up just a few times. The J gene is TRBJ1-2, the V gene TRBV7-9, with no clear D. The V end lost 4 bases, the J end lost 1 base, and 13 bases lay between the germline ends. The CDR3 runs to 15 residues. Germline V gene data show CDR1 as SEHNR and CDR2 as FQNEAQ (reference sequence). CDR3 sequence (DNA): TGTGCCAGCAGCTCACTGGCGTTGTATAACTATGGCTACACCTTC. It yields the protein CASSSLALYNYGYTF.

The chain joins TRBV2 to TRBJ2-5, with D uncertain. Germline V gene data show CDR1 as SNHLY and CDR2 as FYNNEI. The CDR3 covers 13 residues. CDR3 in amino acids: CVTRPGILETQYF. The CDR3 DNA reads as TGTGTCACCCGGCCGGGCATCCTAGAGACCCAGTACTTC.

This clonotype came up a few times. This chain joins TRBV30 and TRBJ1-2; a possible D gene is TRBD1 (6 bases). V shed 3 bases and J shed 4 bases, with 12 bases lying between them. The CDR3 length is 13 residues. Germline V gene sequence: CDR1 GTSNPN, CDR2 SVGIG (reference sequence). CDR3 sequence reads: CAWRQGFSYGYTF. The CDR3 nucleotides read TGTGCCTGGAGACAGGGCTTTAGCTATGGCTACACCTTC.

The rearrangement links TRBV6-1 to TRBJ2-3; 10 bases map to TRBD2. This CDR3 is built from 16 residues. V was clipped by 4 bases and J by 0 bases; unmatched bases: 4. Germline CDR1 reads MNHNS; CDR2 reads SASEGT. In DNA, the CDR3 is TGTGCCAGCAGTGGTTTAGCGGGGGGTAGCACAGATACGCAGTATTTT. Its translation is CASSGLAGGSTDTQYF.

This clonotype turned up a few times. The rearrangement uses TRBV3-1 and TRBJ2-7, with D possibly matching TRBD1 (6 bases). The CDR3 length is 15 residues. Looked up from germline, CDR1 is LGHDT and CDR2 is YNNKEL (reference sequence). The V and J ends lost 5 bases and 0 bases respectively, with 14 bases between them. The CDR3 DNA sequence: TGTGCCAGCAGCAACCGGGACAAGAGCTCCTACGAGCAGTACTTC. Its protein product is CASSNRDKSSYEQYF.

The chain carries TRBV10-3 and TRBJ2-3; D may be TRBD1 (5 bases). This CDR3 is 13 amino acids long. The V gene's germline CDR1 is ENHRY and CDR2 SYGVKD. V lost 0 bases and J lost 11, with 12 bases in between. In DNA, the CDR3 is TGTGCCATCAGTGAGTCCGACAGCCCAAGGCAGTATTTT. It specifies CAISESDSPRQYF.

The chain joins TRBV12-3 or TRBV12-4 to TRBJ1-3; D possibly corresponds to TRBD1 (6 bases). This CDR3 has 14 amino acids. V was pared by 6 bases and J by 0 bases, with 9 bases between. This CDR3 reads CASRQGFSGNTIYF. The DNA of the CDR3 is TGTGCCAGCAGACAGGGCTTCTCTGGAAACACCATATATTTT.

This clonotype was found a few times. The genes are TRBV7-3 and TRBJ1-2; maybe TRBD1 (5 bases). Trimming shortened V by 2 bases and J by 8 bases, and 12 bases separated the two germline ends. Germline CDR1 and CDR2: SGHTA and FQGTGA. This CDR3 spans 13 amino acids. For the CDR3, the DNA is TGTGCCAGCAGCTTACAGGGTTTTCGCGGCTACACCTTC. This sequence encodes CASSLQGFRGYTF.

The chain joins TRBV28 to TRBJ1-5; 7 positions agree with TRBD1. This CDR3 is built from 16 residues. The germline gives CDR1 MDHEN, CDR2 SYDVKM. The junction had 12 bases not matched to a gene; V was cut back by 5 bases and J by 5 bases. The DNA of the CDR3 is TGTGCCAGCAGTCCTACAGAGGGGACAGATGATCAGCCCCAGCATTTT. Residues: CASSPTEGTDDQPQHF. The whole variable domain, remainder taken from reference TRBV28 and TRBJ1-5, is DVKVTQSSRYLVKRTGEKVFLECVQDMDHENMFWYRQDPGLGLRLIYFSYDVKMKEKGDIPEGYSVSREKKERFSLILESASTNQTSMYLCASSPTEGTDDQPQHFGDGTRLSIL.

The chain has TRBV6-2 or TRBV6-3 and TRBJ1-2; 8 positions agree with TRBD1. This CDR3 is 14 amino acids long. The V gene end was trimmed by 4 bases and the J gene end by 4 bases; junction bases not matched to a gene: 5. Germline CDR1 and CDR2: MNHEY and SVGEGT. DNA for the CDR3: TGTGCCAGCAGTTGGAGACAGGGGACCTATGGCTACACCTTC. Translating gives CASSWRQGTYGYTF.

The chain is built from TRBV28 and TRBJ1-6; 8 positions match TRBD1. The germline gives CDR1 MDHEN, CDR2 SYDVKM. The CDR3 extends over 14 amino acids. V trimming: 5 bases; J trimming: 12 bases; junction bases outside the gene matches: 9. The CDR3 spells CASSLGDRRKPLHF. The CDR3 DNA sequence: TGTGCCAGCAGTCTCGGGGACAGGCGTAAACCCCTCCACTTT.

This clonotype showed up just a few times. The chain is built from TRBV9 and TRBJ2-3, with 9 bases aligning to TRBD1. Germline V gene sequence: CDR1 SGDLS, CDR2 YYNGEE. This CDR3 has 14 residues. The trim removed 3 bases at V and 6 bases at J, leaving 5 bases unmatched. CDR3 loop: CASSGGQGSDTQYF. CDR3 coding DNA: TGTGCCAGCAGCGGGGGACAGGGATCGGATACGCAGTATTTT.

The chain carries TRBV5-1 and TRBJ2-1, with 9 bases lining up with TRBD2. The CDR3 covers 15 residues. Germline values: CDR1 SGHRS, CDR2 YFSETQ. V dropped 5 bases and J dropped 4; count of bases not matched to a gene: 7. Here the CDR3 DNA reads TGCGCCAGCAGTATTGCGGGGGGGCCGTACAATGAGCAGTTCTTC. This sequence encodes CASSIAGGPYNEQFF.

This clonotype was detected a few times. This chain uses TRBV7-3 with TRBJ2-5; D possibly corresponds to TRBD1 (6 bases). Germline lookup yields CDR1 SGHTA and CDR2 FQGTGA. Between the trimmed V and J ends, which lost 1 base and 4 bases, there was a span of 10 bases. CDR3 length equals 14 residues. In DNA, the CDR3 is TGTGCCAGCAGCTTAAGGGGGCCGGCAGAGACCCAGTACTTC. It codes for CASSLRGPAETQYF.

J is TRBJ2-5 and V is TRBV12-3 or TRBV12-4; TRBD1 matches 9 bases. CDR3 size: 15 residues. After removal of 3 bases from V and 11 bases from J, the junction contained 13 bases not matched to a gene. The DNA of the CDR3 is TGTGCCAGCAGTTTTCTGGACGGGACAGGGTTGGGGCAGTACTTC. Protein sequence: CASSFLDGTGLGQYF.